Sequencing of this T cell receptor (beta chain) was carried out in a study of CD8+ T cells in alopecia areata (dated by TCRdb to the late 2010s). About the investigation overall: Treated patients were enrolled in an open-label pilot trial of oral tofacitinib, 5 to 10 mg twice daily, for moderate-to-severe alopecia areata. Patients on tofacitinib were biopsied at baseline and after 4 and 24 weeks of treatment, and several of the patients also had a later scalp biopsy. immunoSEQ multiplex PCR using 35 Vbeta forward primers and 13 Jbeta reverse primers was used to amplify TCRbeta CDR3 regions. Tofacitinib was administered for 6 to 18 months, and 6 months of follow-up off drug were then conducted to assess delayed response and recurrence. For the treated patients, the SALT score, which quantifies what percentage of scalp surface area is affected, served as the measure of disease severity. RNA came from the PAXgene miRNA kit for fixed scalp, the miRNeasy kit for PBMCs, and the RNeasy kit for mouse skin. Scalp clonality was compared among normal scalp (n=4), patchy alopecia areata scalp (n=8), and alopecia totalis/universalis scalp (n=8). To study T cell clonal expansion in alopecia areata, the researchers applied high-throughput TCRbeta sequencing to both the C3H/HeJ mouse model and human patients. On the human side, TCRbeta sequencing was run on scalp tissue and on sorted CD4+ and CD8+ peripheral blood T cells from healthy controls and from alopecia areata patients with either patchy or totalis/universalis disease.

Here is what the overall study found, with its caveats: TCR sequences shared between patients were less clear than in mice, possibly partly because of HLA diversity in the patient population. Tofacitinib significantly decreased scalp clonality and the number of expanded CD8+ clones among the top 100 scalp clones. Because the treated cohort was small and had just a single nonresponder, larger studies are needed to establish links between baseline CD8+ expansion and response. Unlike mouse skin, where gammadelta T cells dominate, normal human skin contains resident alphabeta T cells that get sequenced too, which complicates analysis of the scalp TCR repertoire. During tofacitinib treatment, many expanded lesional clones stuck around in both scalp and blood, and this persistence may partly explain why relapse happens after treatment is stopped. Lesional scalp, especially in alopecia totalis/universalis, showed higher clonality and more expanded CD8+ clones than normal scalp, suggesting antigenic drive.

The treatment or condition label on this specimen signifies: oral pan-JAK inhibitor, 5-10 mg twice daily. Lesional scalp punch biopsies and peripheral blood were collected from alopecia areata patients. After PBMCs were isolated by density centrifugation and stained for CD3, CD4 and CD8, a FACSAria was used to sort CD4+ and CD8+ T cells. About this clone: What antigen it recognizes has not been identified. The sample holds no much larger clone one base away, and base qualities are not on file.

Library creation used the immunoSEQ multiplex PCR assay. To provide template for TCR sequencing, every sample had RNA extracted and reverse transcribed into cDNA. SuperScript III was used to make first-strand cDNA, primed with a 2:1 mix of oligo-dT and random hexamers. Amplification bias was assessed with a synthetic immune receptor repertoire, and residual bias was removed computationally. Under the source paper's analysis protocol: After raw reads were preprocessed to remove errors, the CDR3 was defined following IMGT conventions as running from the conserved cysteine to phenylalanine. Clonality was computed by normalizing Shannon entropy by log2 of the number of productive unique TCRs and subtracting the result from 1. CD4 or CD8 identity of scalp clones was inferred by cross-referencing scalp TCRbeta sequences with sorted blood CD4 and CD8 repertoires. Imported from immuneACCESS, the table was reduced by TCRdb to in-frame sequences with V and J called. These copies leave out some clones; in studies compared against another copy, an unresolved V gene accounts for under half, and the cause of the remainder is not known. V and J calls and clone size are as listed in that table; D and trimming were resolved from the DNA. The table for this sample lists about 270,000 clones; over 45% of them were counted only once. Of the sample, about 0.9% falls within the top ten clones.

Sequences were derived from CD4+ T cells sorted from blood, sampled around week 54, from a patient treated with tofacitinib. This TCR was sampled from a human donor with alopecia areata.

CDR3 protein: CSVQAGSSYNEQFF. The bases are TGCAGCGTTCAAGCGGGGTCATCCTACAATGAGCAGTTCTTC. The rearranged chain carries TRBV29-1 and TRBJ2-1; 7 bases in the middle match TRBD2. V has 5 bases trimmed and J has 1 base trimmed; junction bases matching no gene number 5. Via the germline V gene, CDR1 is SQVTM and CDR2 ANQGSEA. The CDR3 contains 14 residues, cysteine and phenylalanine counted. Of the read, only the CDR3 DNA is kept; its 42 bases are in frame from base 1.